Described below is a single T cell receptor (beta chain) sequence and its context. The data are from a study of blood T cell repertoires in COVID-19. Study in general: Material from acute and convalescent COVID-19 was sourced from the United States, Italy and Spain. The analysed material was cDNA or gDNA that came from T cells, B-cell-depleted T cells, or PBMCs.

How the authors handled the data: Quantification of nucleated cells was approximated via reference gene primer amplification. Some clones are missing from TCRdb's copy, which holds only in-frame ones; the method was immunoSEQ multiplex PCR. V, J and clone size are those of that table, while D and trimming were read from the DNA. The repertoire consists of some 200,000 clones, with 85% to 95% occurring once and the leading ten covering roughly 0.76%. Seattle patients were enrolled during active infection and followed longitudinally. CDR1 is SGHRS and CDR2 is YFSETQ in the germline V gene. This CDR3 comprises 14 residues. Trimming took off 2 bases at V and 1 base at J, with 9 bases between the two ends.

The sequencing sample was made of peripheral blood. This receptor was taken from a man aged 25 to 45 with COVID-19, enrolled during active disease. The chain employs TRBV5-1 and TRBJ1-1; perhaps TRBD1 as D (6 bases). CDR3 in amino acids: CASSFKGENTEAFF. DNA for the CDR3: TGCGCCAGCAGCTTCAAGGGGGAGAACACTGAAGCTTTCTTT.